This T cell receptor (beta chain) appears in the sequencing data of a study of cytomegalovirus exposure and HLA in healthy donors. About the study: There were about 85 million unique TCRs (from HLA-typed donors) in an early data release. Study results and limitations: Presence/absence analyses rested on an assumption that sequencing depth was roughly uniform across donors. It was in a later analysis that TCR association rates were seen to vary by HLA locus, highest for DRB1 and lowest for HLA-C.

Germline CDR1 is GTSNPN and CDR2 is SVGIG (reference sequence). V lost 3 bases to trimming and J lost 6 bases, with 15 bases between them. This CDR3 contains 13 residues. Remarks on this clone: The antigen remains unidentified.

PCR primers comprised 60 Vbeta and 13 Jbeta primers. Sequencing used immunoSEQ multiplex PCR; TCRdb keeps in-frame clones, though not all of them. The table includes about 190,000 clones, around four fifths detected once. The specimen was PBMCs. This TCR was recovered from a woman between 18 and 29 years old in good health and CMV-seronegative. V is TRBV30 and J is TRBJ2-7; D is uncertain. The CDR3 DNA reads TGTGCCTGGAGCGTGCGCTTAAGTGGCGAGCAGTACTTC. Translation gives CAWSVRLSGEQYF.